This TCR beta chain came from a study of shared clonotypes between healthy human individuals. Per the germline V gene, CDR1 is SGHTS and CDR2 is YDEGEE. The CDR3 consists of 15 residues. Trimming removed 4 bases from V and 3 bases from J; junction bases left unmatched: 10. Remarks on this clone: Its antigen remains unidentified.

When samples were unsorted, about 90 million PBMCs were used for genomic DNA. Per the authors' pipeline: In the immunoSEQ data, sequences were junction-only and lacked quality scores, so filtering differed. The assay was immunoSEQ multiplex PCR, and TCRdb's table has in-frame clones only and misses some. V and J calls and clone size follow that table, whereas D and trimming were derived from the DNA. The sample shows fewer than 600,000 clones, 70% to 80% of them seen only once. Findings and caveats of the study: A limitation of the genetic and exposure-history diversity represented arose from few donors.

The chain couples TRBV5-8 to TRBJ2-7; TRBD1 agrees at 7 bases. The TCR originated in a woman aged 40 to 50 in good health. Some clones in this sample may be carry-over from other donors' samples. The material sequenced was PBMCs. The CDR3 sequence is CASSITPGTVYEQYF. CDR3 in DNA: TGTGCCAGCAGCATCACCCCAGGGACAGTCTACGAGCAGTACTTC.